Presented here are 12 T cell receptor beta chains from one specimen sequenced in a study of blood T cell repertoires in COVID-19. Data came from immunoSEQ multiplex PCR; TCRdb stores just in-frame clones and leaves some out. Among 350,000 to 550,000 clones listed, around 89% were seen once. Source material: peripheral blood. The receptors here all came from a woman aged 25 to 39 with acute or convalescent COVID-19.

This rearrangement joins TRBV10-2 to TRBJ1-6, with a weak D call TRBD1 (5 bases). Trimming removed 4 bases from V and 6 bases from J, with 25 bases in between. The CDR3 is 19 amino acids. The germline gives CDR1 WSHSY, CDR2 SAAADI. The CDR3 reads CASSAPHRQLGLRNSPLHF. The DNA of the CDR3 is TGCGCCAGCAGTGCACCCCACCGACAGCTAGGACTACGTAATTCACCCCTCCACTTT.

This clone was detected only once. The chain recombines TRBV7-2 with TRBJ2-7; 8 bases fit TRBD2. Germline V gene lookup returns CDR1 SGHTA and CDR2 FQGNSA. The CDR3 loop spans 15 amino acids. Trimming took 5 bases from V and 3 from J; bases not matched to a gene: 9. In DNA, the CDR3 is TGTGCCAGCAGCGAATCCGGGACTAGGGGCTACGAGCAGTACTTC. Its translation: CASSESGTRGYEQYF.

V gene TRBV2 combines with J gene TRBJ1-4; unclear D gene. CDR3 length equals 14 residues. Germline lookup yields CDR1 SNHLY and CDR2 FYNNEI. The V gene lost 2 bases and the J gene lost 7 bases, with 11 bases spanning the gap. CDR3 in amino acids: CASSEQVVSEKLFF. For the CDR3, the DNA is TGTGCCAGCAGTGAACAGGTGGTGAGTGAAAAACTGTTTTTT.

This clone was detected only a few times. The CDR3 DNA follows: TGTGCCAGCAGCCAAGACACACCCCCGAGACTAGCCCCCTACAATGAGCAGTTCTTC. Protein product: CASSQDTPPRLAPYNEQFF. The gene calls are TRBV4-2 and TRBJ2-1; 7 bases match TRBD2. V lost 0 bases, J lost 2 bases, and 13 bases stayed unmatched. Germline V gene sequence: CDR1 LGHNA, CDR2 YNFKEQ. This CDR3 is built from 19 residues.

This clone was recorded once. The J gene is TRBJ2-3, the V gene TRBV7-3, with D perhaps matching TRBD2 (5 bases). V lost 5 bases and J 6 bases, leaving 21 bases between the germline ends. Germline CDR1 SGHTA, CDR2 FQGTGA. The CDR3 consists of 16 residues. Here the CDR3 reads CASSPQPGNRLDTQYF. In DNA form, the CDR3 reads TGTGCCAGCAGCCCGCAGCCGGGGAACCGTTTGGATACGCAGTATTTT. The variable domain in full, with the rest retrieved from reference TRBV7-3 and TRBJ2-3, is GAGVSQTPSNKVTEKGKYVELRCDPISGHTALYWYRQSLGQGPEFLIYFQGTGAADDSGLPNDRFFAVRPEGSVSTLKIQRTERGDSAVYLCASSPQPGNRLDTQYFGPGTRLTVL.

The chain employs TRBV29-1 and TRBJ2-7, with D maybe TRBD2 (6 bases). The V end lost 5 bases, the J end lost 3 bases, and 17 bases lay between the germline ends. The CDR3 totals 14 residues. Germline V gene lookup returns CDR1 SQVTM and CDR2 ANQGSEA. Here the CDR3 reads CSVQRDGGVYEQYF. CDR3 sequence (DNA): TGCAGCGTTCAACGAGACGGGGGTGTCTACGAGCAGTACTTC.

This chain uses TRBV5-1 with TRBJ1-2; 12 bases agree with TRBD1. Germline loops: CDR1 SGHRS, CDR2 YFSETQ. This CDR3 is built from 16 residues. With V trimmed by 5 bases and J by 4 bases, 9 bases remained unmatched. CDR3 DNA sequence: TGCGCCAGCAGGAGTTCGGGACAGGGGGCTGTCTATGGCTACACCTTC. As protein: CASRSSGQGAVYGYTF. The variable domain in full, with the rest retrieved from reference TRBV5-1 and TRBJ1-2, is KAGVTQTPRYLIKTRGQQVTLSCSPISGHRSVSWYQQTPGQGLQFLFEYFSETQRNKGNFPGRFSGRQFSNSRSEMNVSTLELGDSALYLCASRSSGQGAVYGYTFGSGTRLTVV.

V and J are TRBV2 and TRBJ1-3, with unresolved D. Germline CDR1 SNHLY, CDR2 FYNNEI. This CDR3 comprises 12 residues. V lost 10 bases, J lost 3 bases, and 10 bases lay in between. The CDR3 region has the DNA TGTGCCACCTATAACGATGGAAACACCATATATTTT. Protein product: CATYNDGNTIYF.

The chain has TRBV6-8 and TRBJ1-6, with a tentative D call TRBD1 (6 bases). Germline V CDR1 and CDR2: MNHGY, SAAAGT. The V and J ends lost 5 bases and 3 bases respectively, with 20 bases between them. This CDR3 is built from 18 residues. The CDR3 loop is CASSINETADSYNSPLHF. The CDR3 DNA is TGTGCCAGCAGTATTAACGAGACTGCGGACAGCTATAATTCACCCCTCCACTTT.

This chain links TRBV28 with TRBJ2-1; TRBD2 matches 10 bases. Germline V CDR1 and CDR2: MDHEN, SYDVKM. J gave up 6 bases and V 6 bases, and 8 bases lay outside the gene matches. The length of the CDR3 is 15 residues. CDR3 in amino acids: CASRSSGGATNEQFF. CDR3 in DNA: TGTGCCAGCAGGTCTAGCGGGGGAGCAACCAATGAGCAGTTCTTC.

The rearrangement links TRBV7-3 to TRBJ2-1; TRBD2 matches 8 bases. The CDR3 is 16 amino acids. Germline CDR1 reads SGHTA; CDR2 reads FQGTGA. Losses at the gene ends were 4 bases for V and 4 bases for J; bases not matched to a gene: 9. CDR3 DNA sequence: TGTGCCAGCAGCTCCTCCCCTAGCGGGTCTTACAATGAGCAGTTCTTC. As protein: CASSSSPSGSYNEQFF. The full variable domain, its missing parts supplied by reference TRBV7-3 and TRBJ2-1, is GAGVSQTPSNKVTEKGKYVELRCDPISGHTALYWYRQSLGQGPEFLIYFQGTGAADDSGLPNDRFFAVRPEGSVSTLKIQRTERGDSAVYLCASSSSPSGSYNEQFFGPGTRLTVL.

The chain joins TRBV11-2 to TRBJ1-1; the D gene is possibly TRBD1 (5 bases). Germline loops: CDR1 SGHAT, CDR2 FQNNGV. V gave up 5 bases and J gave up 7 bases, with 8 bases separating them. The length of the CDR3 is 11 residues. The DNA for the CDR3 is TGTGCCAGCAGCCAGGGTGGTGAAGCTTTCTTT. Translated: CASSQGGEAFF.